This T cell receptor beta chain was documented in a study of patients and donors after allogeneic stem cell transplantation. TCRdb used MiXCR to reprocess the RT-PCR reads, holding one entry per CDR3 protein. In the table there are 410,000 or so distinct CDR3 sequences, 16% of which are singletons. The source of this sequence is a human donor who was either an allogeneic HSCT recipient or a stem cell or donor lymphocyte infusion donor (not recorded which). It is not recorded whose cells these are; they may come from a transplant donor. The sequenced sample was blood, either unsorted or a sorted T cell fraction (not recorded which).

The CDR3 is CASSGTTGEYNYGYTF. The CDR3 DNA follows: TGTGCCAGCAGCGGCACGACAGGGGAGTATAACTATGGCTACACCTTC. The J gene is TRBJ1-2, the V gene TRBV7-9, with TRBD1 matching 8 bases. The germline V gene encodes CDR1 SEHNR and CDR2 FQNEAQ (reference sequence). The length of the CDR3 is 16 residues. The junction had 9 bases not matched to a gene; V was cut back by 5 bases and J by 1 base.